The present T cell receptor beta chain was sequenced within a study of T cell responses to AZD1222 COVID-19 vaccine. With V trimmed by 5 bases and J by 6 bases, 8 bases remained unmatched. The CDR3 has 14 residues. The germline V gene encodes CDR1 MDHEN and CDR2 SYDVKM. Study-level results: CD4 TCRs associated with vaccination spanned spike, dominating at 160-218 and 743-854.

Comment on this clone: Its antigen remains unidentified.

Sequenced by immunoSEQ multiplex PCR; TCRdb stores in-frame clones only, minus some. The table includes 150,000 or so clones, about 90% detected once. The specimen was peripheral blood, collected 28 days after the second AZD1222 dose. J is TRBJ2-7 and V is TRBV28; 9 nucleotides match TRBD1. The origin of this receptor is an adult who received the AZD1222 COVID-19 vaccine. CDR3 in amino acids: CASSPRRTGAEQYF. The CDR3 nucleotides read TGTGCCAGCAGTCCCCGCCGGACAGGGGCCGAGCAGTACTTC.